This T cell receptor beta chain was documented in a study of cytomegalovirus exposure and HLA in healthy donors. Study-wide points: Using the classifier, cytomegalovirus status was reportedly diagnosed with high specificity and sensitivity. A later analysis linked a missense DCLRE1C variant to TCR beta V- and J-gene trimming.

As regards this clone: Antigen specificity is unknown.

Nominally healthy donors provided the samples, though records likely missed some immune exposures. Germline V gives CDR1 ENHRY, CDR2 SYGVKD. With V trimmed by 7 bases and J by 3 bases, 1 base remained unmatched. CDR3 length: 12 amino acids. 60 Vbeta and 13 Jbeta primers were used in PCR. Using immunoSEQ multiplex PCR, the repertoire was profiled, and TCRdb retains in-frame clones only, with some absent. Among more than 75,000 clones, about 83% were seen once, and the ten largest hold 5.6%. Sequenced material: PBMCs. This clonotype originated in a woman younger than 35 in good health and CMV-seropositive. The chain is built from TRBV10-3 and TRBJ2-7; TRBD1 matches at 9 bases. CDR3 loop: CAITDRGYEQYF. CDR3 DNA sequence: TGTGCCATCACGGACAGGGGCTACGAGCAGTACTTC.